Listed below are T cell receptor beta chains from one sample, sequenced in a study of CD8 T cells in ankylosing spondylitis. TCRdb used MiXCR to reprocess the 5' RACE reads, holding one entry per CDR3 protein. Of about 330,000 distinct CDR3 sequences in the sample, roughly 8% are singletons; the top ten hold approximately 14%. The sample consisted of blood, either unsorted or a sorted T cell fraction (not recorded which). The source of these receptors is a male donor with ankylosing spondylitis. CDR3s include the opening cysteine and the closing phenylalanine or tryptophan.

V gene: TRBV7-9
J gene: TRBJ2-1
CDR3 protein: CASSLSLGDNEQFF

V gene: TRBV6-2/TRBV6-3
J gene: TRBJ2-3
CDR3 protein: CASSYFGSRNPGADTQYF

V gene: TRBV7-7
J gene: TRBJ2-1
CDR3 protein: CASSLAREGEQFF

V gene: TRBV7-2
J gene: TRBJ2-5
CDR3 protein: CASSLVSADQETQYF

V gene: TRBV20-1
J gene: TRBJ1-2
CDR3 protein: CSTETGVYGYTF

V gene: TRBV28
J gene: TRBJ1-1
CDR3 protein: CASGTGDGTEAFF

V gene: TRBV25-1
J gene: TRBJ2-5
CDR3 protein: CASSGSGTGDEPQYF

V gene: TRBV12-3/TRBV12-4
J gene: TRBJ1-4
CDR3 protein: CASSFGDSTNEKLFF

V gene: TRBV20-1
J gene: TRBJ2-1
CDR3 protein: CSARDSARVDAGYNEQFF

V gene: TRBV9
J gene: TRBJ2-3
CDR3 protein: CASSVASGTSTDTQYF

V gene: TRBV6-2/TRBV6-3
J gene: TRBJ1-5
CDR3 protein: CASSYSFRGTGGHQPQHF

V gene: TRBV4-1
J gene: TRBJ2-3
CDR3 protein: CASSQTHQGIEDTQYF

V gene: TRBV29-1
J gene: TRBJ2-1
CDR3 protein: CSVAGNEQFF

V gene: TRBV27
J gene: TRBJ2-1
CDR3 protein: CASSTQYSSIHTQQFF

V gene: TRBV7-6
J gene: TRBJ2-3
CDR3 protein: CASSSGLATDTQYF

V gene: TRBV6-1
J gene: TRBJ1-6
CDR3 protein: CASSARLGTGNSPLHF

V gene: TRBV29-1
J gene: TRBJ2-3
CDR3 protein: CSVGEGADTDTQYF

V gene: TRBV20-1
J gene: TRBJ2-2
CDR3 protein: CSARSAGGLVGELFF

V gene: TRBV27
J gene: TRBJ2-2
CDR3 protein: CASRPAGTGELFF

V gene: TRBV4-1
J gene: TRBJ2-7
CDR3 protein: CASSLLTPFEQYF

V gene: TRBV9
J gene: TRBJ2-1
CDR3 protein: CASSVTSQGEQFF

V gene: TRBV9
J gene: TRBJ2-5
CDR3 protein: CASSVGSSGDQETQYF

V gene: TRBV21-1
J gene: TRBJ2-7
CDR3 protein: CASSNHRGLAGGKASSEQYF

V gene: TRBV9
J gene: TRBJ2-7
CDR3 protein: CASSAFWGDGEQYF

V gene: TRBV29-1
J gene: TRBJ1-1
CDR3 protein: CSVEDWGQEAFF

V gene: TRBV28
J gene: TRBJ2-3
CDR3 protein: CASHGWELGTTDTQYF

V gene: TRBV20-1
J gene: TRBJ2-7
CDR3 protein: CSARDPRVSLSYEQYF

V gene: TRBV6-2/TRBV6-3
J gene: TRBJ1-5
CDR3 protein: CASSYSSSGARDQPQHF

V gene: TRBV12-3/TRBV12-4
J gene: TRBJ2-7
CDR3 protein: CASTPGVGLSSYEQYF

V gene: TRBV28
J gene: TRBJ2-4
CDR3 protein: CASSGPSLNIQYF

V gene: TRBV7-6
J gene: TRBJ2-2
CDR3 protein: CASSLRARANTGELFF

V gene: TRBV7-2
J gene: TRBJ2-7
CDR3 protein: CASSLQPDYSYEQYF

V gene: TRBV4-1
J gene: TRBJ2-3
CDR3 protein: CASSQDWSTDTQYF

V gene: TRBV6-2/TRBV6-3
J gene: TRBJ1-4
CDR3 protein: CASSYDGAGGSEKLFF

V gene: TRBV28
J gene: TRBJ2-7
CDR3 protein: CASRAGTSTEQYF

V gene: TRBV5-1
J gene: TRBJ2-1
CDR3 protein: CASSLRASGNGNEQFF

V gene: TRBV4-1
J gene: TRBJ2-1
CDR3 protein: CASSPREQVWFYNEQFF

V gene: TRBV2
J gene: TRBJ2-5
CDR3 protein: CASTRGVETQYF

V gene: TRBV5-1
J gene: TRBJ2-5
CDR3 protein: CASSLGRLVGEETQYF

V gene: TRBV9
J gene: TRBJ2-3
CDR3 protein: CASSARDGRTDTQYF

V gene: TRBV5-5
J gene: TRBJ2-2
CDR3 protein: CASSFTGSVTGELFF

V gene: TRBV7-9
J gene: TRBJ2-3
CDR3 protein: CASSPGTGFTDTQYF

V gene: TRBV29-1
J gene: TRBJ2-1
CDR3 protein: CSGGASGRAGEQFF

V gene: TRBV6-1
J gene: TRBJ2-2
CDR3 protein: CASRSLAGGNIANTGELFF

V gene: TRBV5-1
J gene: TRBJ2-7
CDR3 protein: CASRRGQADEQYF

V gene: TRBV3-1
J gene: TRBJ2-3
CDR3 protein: CASSHGLTDTQYF

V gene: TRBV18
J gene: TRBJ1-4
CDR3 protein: CASSYQGMATNEKLFF

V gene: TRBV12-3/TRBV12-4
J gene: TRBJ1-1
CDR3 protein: CASSATVNTEAFF

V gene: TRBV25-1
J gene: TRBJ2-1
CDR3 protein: CASSELAGEQFF

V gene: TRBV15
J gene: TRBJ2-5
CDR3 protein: CATSPRTGTETQYF

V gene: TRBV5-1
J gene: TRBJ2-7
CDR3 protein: CASSSYRGAEDEQYF

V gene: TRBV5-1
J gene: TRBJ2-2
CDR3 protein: CASSLSQENTGELFF

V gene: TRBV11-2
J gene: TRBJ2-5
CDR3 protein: CASSPIAGGQETQYF

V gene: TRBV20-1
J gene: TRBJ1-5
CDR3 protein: CSALNEYSNQPQHF

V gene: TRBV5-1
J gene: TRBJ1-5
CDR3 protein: CASSLDDGVNQPQHF